A single sample is the source of the 7 T cell receptor beta chains below, sequenced in a study of Ad26.COV2.S vaccination and SARS-CoV-2 variants. Sequencing was performed with immunoSEQ multiplex PCR; in TCRdb, only in-frame clones are kept and a portion is missing. The sample records roughly 350,000 clones, 80% to 90% being singletons. Treatment: roughly 19 received Ad26.COV2.S at low or high dose, single or two shots; about 5 received placebo; per-sample allocation not given. The samples date from day 63 after the first vaccine or placebo injection. The specimen comprised peripheral blood, sampled in a trial of Ad26.COV2.S vaccine versus placebo. The receptors were gathered from a person between 18 and 65 years old who received the Ad26.COV2.S COVID-19 vaccine or a placebo.

This clone occurred once. CDR3 sequence: CASSADLNEQFF. The CDR3 DNA is TGCGCCAGCAGCGCCGACTTAAATGAGCAGTTCTTC. The rearrangement uses TRBV5-1 and TRBJ2-1; D not resolved. The V gene lost 4 bases and the J gene lost 7 bases, with 9 bases spanning the gap. The CDR3 is 12 amino acids. CDR1 and CDR2 (germline): SGHRS, YFSETQ.

This rearrangement joins TRBV14 to TRBJ2-7, with TRBD1 matching 7 bases. CDR3 length: 14 residues. Germline values: CDR1 SGHDN, CDR2 FVKESK. V lost 4 bases and J lost 2; bases outside the gene matches: 5. This chain's CDR3 is CASSPPQGAYEQYF. CDR3 bases: TGTGCCAGCAGCCCCCCTCAGGGGGCCTACGAGCAGTACTTC.

The chain is built from TRBV2 and TRBJ2-1, with 14 bases identical to TRBD2. The CDR3 is 13 residues long. V lost 8 bases to trimming and J lost 7 bases; unmatched junction nucleotides: 1. Germline V gene data show CDR1 as SNHLY and CDR2 as FYNNEI. CDR3 sequence: CASGTSGSNEQFF. CDR3 sequence (DNA): TGTGCCAGCGGGACTAGCGGGAGTAATGAGCAGTTCTTC.

The rearrangement links TRBV5-1 to TRBJ2-7, with 9 nucleotides matching TRBD1. V shed 4 bases, J shed 5 bases, and the junction held 13 bases outside the gene matches. Per germline, CDR1 SGHRS and CDR2 YFSETQ. The CDR3 loop spans 16 amino acids. The CDR3 DNA is TGCGCCAGCAGCGGCACCGGGACAGGGTTTTCCGACGAGCAGTACTTC. Translated, it gives CASSGTGTGFSDEQYF.

The DNA of the CDR3 is TGTGCCAGCAGCCGCTGGCAGGCTGAAGCTTTCTTT. Its protein is CASSRWQAEAFF. This chain links TRBV5-6 with TRBJ1-1, with D unresolved. Germline V CDR1 and CDR2: SGHDT, YYEEEE. The CDR3 spans 12 residues. Deletions cut 4 bases from V and 6 bases from J, with 10 bases between. The whole variable domain, remainder taken from reference TRBV5-6 and TRBJ1-1, is DAGVTQSPTHLIKTRGQQVTLRCSPKSGHDTVSWYQQALGQGPQFIFQYYEEEERQRGNFPDRFSGHQFPNYSSELNVNALLLGDSALYLCASSRWQAEAFFGQGTRLTVV.

This chain uses TRBV5-6 with TRBJ2-7; D unclear. V shed 0 bases and J shed 4 bases, with 8 bases lying between them. The CDR3 consists of 13 residues. Germline-derived CDR1 and CDR2 are SGHDT and YYEEEE. CDR3: CASSLGMGYEQYF. CDR3 bases: TGTGCCAGCAGCTTGGGGATGGGGTACGAGCAGTACTTC. Full variable domain (remainder filled in from reference TRBV5-6 and TRBJ2-7): DAGVTQSPTHLIKTRGQQVTLRCSPKSGHDTVSWYQQALGQGPQFIFQYYEEEERQRGNFPDRFSGHQFPNYSSELNVNALLLGDSALYLCASSLGMGYEQYFGPGTRLTVT.

This chain links TRBV4-1 with TRBJ1-6; perhaps TRBD1 as D (6 bases). The germline V gene encodes CDR1 MGHRA and CDR2 YSYEKL. The CDR3 covers 13 residues. Trimming removed 2 bases from V and 7 bases from J, with 6 bases in between. The CDR3 DNA follows: TGCGCCAGCAGCCAAACAGGGAATTCACCCCTCCACTTT. Its translation is CASSQTGNSPLHF.